Described below is a single T cell receptor beta chain sequence and its context. The record originates from a study of technical replicates of blood from a few donors. The CDR3 has 19 residues. V dropped 0 bases and J dropped 0 bases, with 15 bases sitting between them. From germline, CDR1 is LNHDA and CDR2 SQIVND (reference sequence). Generated by immunoSEQ multiplex PCR, the TCRdb table keeps only in-frame clones and is missing some. The table shows approximately 81,000 clones, with 70% to 90% occurring only once. This sequence was found in a human donor in good health. Some clones in this sample may be carry-over from other donors' samples. The chain combines TRBV19 with TRBJ2-6, with a possible D match to TRBD2 (6 bases). The sequencing sample was made of PBMCs. This CDR3 is CASSIDPPGLGSGANVLTF. CDR3 nucleotides: TGTGCCAGTAGTATAGACCCCCCGGGACTGGGCTCTGGGGCCAACGTCCTGACTTTC.